This is a list of T cell receptor beta chains from one sample in a study of T cell responses to AZD1222 COVID-19 vaccine. Method: immunoSEQ multiplex PCR; TCRdb's copy keeps in-frame clones and lacks some. The data hold about 100,000 clones, with about 87% observed a single time. Sample: peripheral blood, taken on day 0 of AZD1222 vaccination. The receptors shown here come from an adult in good health. The CDR3 runs from the conserved cysteine through the conserved F or W. A D gene is named only where the DNA matches it firmly. Size values are once, few and many counts, or a class for expanded clones, and some rows have none.

TRBV9,TRBJ1-2,-,-,TGTGCCAGCAGCGTAGTGGAGGGGCCCTACTATGGCTACACCTTC,CASSVVEGPYYGYTF
TRBV27,TRBJ1-5,-,-,TGTGCCAGCAGTTTAAACCATTTGCAGCCCCAGCATTTT,CASSLNHLQPQHF
TRBV5-4,TRBJ2-1,few,-,TGTGCCAGCAGTCCGTTGAACGATGAGCAGTTCTTC,CASSPLNDEQFF
TRBV30,TRBJ1-2,-,TRBD1,TGTGCCTGGAGCCATAACGACAGGGATTCCGGTGGCTACACCTTC,CAWSHNDRDSGGYTF
TRBV25-1,TRBJ1-2,-,-,TGTGCCAGCAGTGAAACTGGGGGCTACACCTTC,CASSETGGYTF
TRBV6-5,TRBJ1-3,-,-,TGTGCCAGCAGTAGGAGCTCTGGAAACACCATATATTTT,CASSRSSGNTIYF
TRBV7-9,TRBJ1-6,-,-,TGTGCCAGCAGCACCCGGACAGAGTCACCCCTCCACTTT,CASSTRTESPLHF
TRBV5-1,TRBJ2-3,-,TRBD2,TGCGCCAGCAGCCGAGGACTAGCGGGAGACCCGCCAGATACGCAGTATTTT,CASSRGLAGDPPDTQYF
TRBV9,TRBJ1-4,-,TRBD1,TGTGCCAGCAGCGCAGACGAGGGGGCAGGGATGGAAAAACTGTTTTTT,CASSADEGAGMEKLFF
TRBV7-9,TRBJ1-2,-,-,TGTGCCAGCAGCTCTGGCAGGATCCCCTGGGAAAACTATGGCTACACCTTC,CASSSGRIPWENYGYTF
TRBV12-3/TRBV12-4,TRBJ1-2,-,-,TGTGCCAGCAGTTCGGGGTCGGGAATTGGCTACACCTTC,CASSSGSGIGYTF
TRBV10-3,TRBJ2-7,-,TRBD1,TGTGCCACTACAACCCCGGACAGGGGGACCTACGAGCAGTACTTC,CATTTPDRGTYEQYF
TRBV24-1,TRBJ2-1,once,-,TGTGCCACCAGTGATTTAGGGACGGGGTACAATGAGCAGTTCTTC,CATSDLGTGYNEQFF
TRBV7-6,TRBJ1-1,-,-,TGTGCCAGCAGCTCATCGACGGGCGTAAACACTGAAGCTTTCTTT,CASSSSTGVNTEAFF
TRBV5-1,TRBJ2-1,-,TRBD1,TGCGCCAGCAGCCTCGGACAGGGAGGTGAGCAGTTCTTC,CASSLGQGGEQFF
TRBV5-1,TRBJ2-3,few,-,TGCGCCAGCCGCTCGAGGCTAGTCGAGGATACGCAGTATTTT,CASRSRLVEDTQYF
TRBV24-1,TRBJ1-2,-,TRBD1,TGTGCCACCAGTGATCCTACGGGACAGGGATTCTATGGCTACACCTTC,CATSDPTGQGFYGYTF